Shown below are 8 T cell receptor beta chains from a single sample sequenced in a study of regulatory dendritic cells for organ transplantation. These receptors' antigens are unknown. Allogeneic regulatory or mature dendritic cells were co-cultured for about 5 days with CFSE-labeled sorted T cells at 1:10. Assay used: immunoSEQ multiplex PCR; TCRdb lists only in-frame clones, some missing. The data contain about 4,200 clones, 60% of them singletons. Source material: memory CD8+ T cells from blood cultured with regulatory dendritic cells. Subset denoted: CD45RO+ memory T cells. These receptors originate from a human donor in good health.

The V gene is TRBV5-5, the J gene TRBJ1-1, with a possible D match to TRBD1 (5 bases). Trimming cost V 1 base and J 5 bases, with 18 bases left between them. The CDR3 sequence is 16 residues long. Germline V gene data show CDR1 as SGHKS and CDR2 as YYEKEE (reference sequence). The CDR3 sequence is CASSLWTGGVGTEAFF. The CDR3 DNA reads TGTGCCAGCAGCTTGTGGACGGGGGGGGTAGGTACTGAAGCTTTCTTT.

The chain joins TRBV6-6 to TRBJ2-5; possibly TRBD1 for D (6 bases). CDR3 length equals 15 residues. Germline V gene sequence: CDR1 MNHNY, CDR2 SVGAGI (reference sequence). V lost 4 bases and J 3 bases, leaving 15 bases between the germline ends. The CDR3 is CASSWLTGLEETQYF. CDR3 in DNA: TGTGCCAGCAGTTGGCTTACAGGGTTGGAAGAGACCCAGTACTTC.

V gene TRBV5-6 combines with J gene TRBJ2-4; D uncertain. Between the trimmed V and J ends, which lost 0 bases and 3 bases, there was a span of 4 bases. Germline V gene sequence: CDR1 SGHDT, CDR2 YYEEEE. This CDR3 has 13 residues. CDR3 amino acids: CASSLAGKNIQYF. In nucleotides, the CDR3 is TGTGCCAGCAGCTTGGCGGGCAAAAACATTCAGTACTTC.

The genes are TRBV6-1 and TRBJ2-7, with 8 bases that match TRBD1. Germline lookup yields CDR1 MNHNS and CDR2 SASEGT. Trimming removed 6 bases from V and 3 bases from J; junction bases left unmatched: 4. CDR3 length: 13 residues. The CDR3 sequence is CASRETGGYEQYF. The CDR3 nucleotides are TGTGCCAGCAGAGAAACAGGGGGCTACGAGCAGTACTTC.

The CDR3 here is CASSVASGSTDTQYF. DNA of the CDR3: TGTGCCAGCAGCGTAGCTTCCGGGAGCACAGATACGCAGTATTTT. The chain links TRBV9 to TRBJ2-3; D not certain. V gave up 0 bases and J gave up 0 bases, with 8 bases separating them. The length of the CDR3 is 15 residues. Germline CDR1 reads SGDLS; CDR2 reads YYNGEE. Variable domain in full (rest from reference TRBV9 and TRBJ2-3): DSGVTQTPKHLITATGQRVTLRCSPRSGDLSVYWYQQSLDQGLQFLIQYYNGEERAKGNILERFSAQQFPDLHSELNLSSLELGDSALYFCASSVASGSTDTQYFGPGTRLTVL.

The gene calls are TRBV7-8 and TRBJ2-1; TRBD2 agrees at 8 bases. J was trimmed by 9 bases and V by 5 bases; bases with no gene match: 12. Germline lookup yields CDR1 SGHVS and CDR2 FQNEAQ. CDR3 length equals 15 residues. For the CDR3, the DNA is TGTGCCAGCAGCCACGGACTAGCCGGATATGGTGAGCAGTTCTTC. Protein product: CASSHGLAGYGEQFF.

CDR3 in DNA: TGTGCCAGCAGCTCCGAGCCCACGAACACTGAAGCTTTCTTT. Translated: CASSSEPTNTEAFF. The chain couples TRBV7-6 to TRBJ1-1; D gene unclear. The CDR3 runs to 14 residues. V shed 4 bases and J shed 1 base, with 10 bases lying between them. CDR1 and CDR2 (germline): SGHVS, FNYEAQ.

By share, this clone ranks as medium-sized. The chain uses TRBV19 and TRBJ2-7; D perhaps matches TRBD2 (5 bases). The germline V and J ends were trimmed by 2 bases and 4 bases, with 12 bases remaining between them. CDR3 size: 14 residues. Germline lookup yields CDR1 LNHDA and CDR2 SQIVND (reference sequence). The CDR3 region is CASSIWETPYEQYF. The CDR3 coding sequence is TGTGCCAGTAGTATATGGGAGACCCCTTACGAGCAGTACTTC.